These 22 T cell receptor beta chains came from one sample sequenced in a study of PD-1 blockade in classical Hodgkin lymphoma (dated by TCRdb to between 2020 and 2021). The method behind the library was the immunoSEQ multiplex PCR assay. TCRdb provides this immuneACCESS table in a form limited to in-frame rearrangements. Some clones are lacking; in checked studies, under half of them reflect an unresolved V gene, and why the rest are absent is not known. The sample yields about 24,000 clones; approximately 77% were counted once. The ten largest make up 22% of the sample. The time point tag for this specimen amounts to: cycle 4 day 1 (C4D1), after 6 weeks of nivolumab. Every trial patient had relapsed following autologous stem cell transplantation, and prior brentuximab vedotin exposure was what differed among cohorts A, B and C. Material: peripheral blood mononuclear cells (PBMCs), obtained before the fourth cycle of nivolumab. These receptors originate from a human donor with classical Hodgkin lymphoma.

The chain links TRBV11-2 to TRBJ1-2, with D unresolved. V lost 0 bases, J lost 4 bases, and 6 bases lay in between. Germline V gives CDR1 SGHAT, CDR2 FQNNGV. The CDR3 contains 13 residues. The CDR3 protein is CASSLEGSYGYTF. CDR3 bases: TGTGCCAGCAGCTTAGAGGGTAGCTATGGCTACACCTTC.

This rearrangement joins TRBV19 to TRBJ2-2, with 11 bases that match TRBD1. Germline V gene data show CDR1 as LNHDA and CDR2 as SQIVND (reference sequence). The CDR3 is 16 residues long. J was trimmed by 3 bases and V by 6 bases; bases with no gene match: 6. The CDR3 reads CASRYGDRGDTGELFF. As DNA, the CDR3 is TGTGCCAGTAGATATGGGGACAGGGGGGACACCGGGGAGCTGTTTTTT. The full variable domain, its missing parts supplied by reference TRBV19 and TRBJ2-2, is DGGITQSPKYLFRKEGQNVTLSCEQNLNHDAMYWYRQDPGQGLRLIYYSQIVNDFQKGDIAEGYSVSREKKESFPLTVTSAQKNPTAFYLCASRYGDRGDTGELFFGEGSRLTVL.

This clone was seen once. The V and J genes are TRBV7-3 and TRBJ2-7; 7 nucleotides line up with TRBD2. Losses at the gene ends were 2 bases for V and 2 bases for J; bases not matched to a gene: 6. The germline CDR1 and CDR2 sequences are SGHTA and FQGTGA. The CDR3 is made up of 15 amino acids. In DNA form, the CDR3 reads TGTGCCAGCAGCTTACAAGCGGGAAGTGCCTACGAGCAGTACTTC. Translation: CASSLQAGSAYEQYF. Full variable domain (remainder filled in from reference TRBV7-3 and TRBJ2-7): GAGVSQTPSNKVTEKGKYVELRCDPISGHTALYWYRQSLGQGPEFLIYFQGTGAADDSGLPNDRFFAVRPEGSVSTLKIQRTERGDSAVYLCASSLQAGSAYEQYFGPGTRLTVT.

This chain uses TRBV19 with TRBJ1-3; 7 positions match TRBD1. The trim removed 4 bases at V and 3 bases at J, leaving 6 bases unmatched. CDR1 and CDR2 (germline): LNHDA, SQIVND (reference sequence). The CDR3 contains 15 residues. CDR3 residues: CASSTPTGVGNTIYF. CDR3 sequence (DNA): TGTGCCAGTAGTACCCCAACAGGGGTTGGAAACACCATATATTTT.

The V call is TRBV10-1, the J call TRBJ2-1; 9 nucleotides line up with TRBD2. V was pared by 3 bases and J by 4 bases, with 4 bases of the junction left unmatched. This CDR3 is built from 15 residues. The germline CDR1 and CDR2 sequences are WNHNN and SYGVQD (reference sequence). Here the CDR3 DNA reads TGCGCCAGCAGTGACGGCGGGGGGGTATACAATGAGCAGTTCTTC. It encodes CASSDGGGVYNEQFF.

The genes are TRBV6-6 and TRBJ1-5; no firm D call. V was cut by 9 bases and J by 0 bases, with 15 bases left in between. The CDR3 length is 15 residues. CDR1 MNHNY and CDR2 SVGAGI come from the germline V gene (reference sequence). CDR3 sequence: CASRPQTYSNQPQHF. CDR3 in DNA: TGTGCCAGTAGACCTCAGACATATAGCAATCAGCCCCAGCATTTT.

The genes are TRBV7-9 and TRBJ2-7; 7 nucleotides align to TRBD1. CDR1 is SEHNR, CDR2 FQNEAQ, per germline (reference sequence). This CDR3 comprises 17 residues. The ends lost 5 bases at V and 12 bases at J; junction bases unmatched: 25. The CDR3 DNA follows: TGTGCCAGCAGCCCAGTCGATCAGGGGGTCACCCGGCCGTGTCCGTACTTC. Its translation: CASSPVDQGVTRPCPYF.

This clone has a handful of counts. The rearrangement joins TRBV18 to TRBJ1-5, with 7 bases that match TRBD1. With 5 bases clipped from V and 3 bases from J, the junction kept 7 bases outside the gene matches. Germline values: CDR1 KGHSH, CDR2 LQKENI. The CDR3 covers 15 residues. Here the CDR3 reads CASSIGQAFNQPQHF. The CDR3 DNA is TGTGCCAGCTCAATAGGACAGGCCTTCAATCAGCCCCAGCATTTT.

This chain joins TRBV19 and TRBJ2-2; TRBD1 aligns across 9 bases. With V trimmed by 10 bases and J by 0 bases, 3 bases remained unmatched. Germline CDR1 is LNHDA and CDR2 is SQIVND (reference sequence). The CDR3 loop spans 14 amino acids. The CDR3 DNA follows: TGTGCCACCGGGACAGGGCCGAACACCGGGGAGCTGTTTTTT. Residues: CATGTGPNTGELFF.

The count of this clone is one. CDR3: CARGGPFDHEQYF. The DNA of the CDR3 is TGTGCCAGGGGGGGACCATTCGACCACGAGCAGTACTTC. This chain uses TRBV2 with TRBJ2-7; a possible D gene is TRBD2 (6 bases). This CDR3 has 13 residues. V was clipped by 9 bases and J by 5 bases, with 17 bases between them. Per the germline V gene, CDR1 is SNHLY and CDR2 is FYNNEI. Full variable domain (remainder filled in from reference TRBV2 and TRBJ2-7): EPEVTQTPSHQVTQMGQEVILRCVPISNHLYFYWYRQILGQKVEFLVSFYNNEISEKSEIFDDQFSVERPDGSNFTLKIRSTKLEDSAMYFCARGGPFDHEQYFGPGTRLTVT.

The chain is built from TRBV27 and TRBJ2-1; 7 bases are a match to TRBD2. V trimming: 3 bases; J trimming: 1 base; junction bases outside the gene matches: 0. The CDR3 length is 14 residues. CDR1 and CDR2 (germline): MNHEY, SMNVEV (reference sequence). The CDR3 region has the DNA TGTGCCAGCAGTTTCGGGGGGTCCTACAATGAGCAGTTCTTC. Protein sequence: CASSFGGSYNEQFF.

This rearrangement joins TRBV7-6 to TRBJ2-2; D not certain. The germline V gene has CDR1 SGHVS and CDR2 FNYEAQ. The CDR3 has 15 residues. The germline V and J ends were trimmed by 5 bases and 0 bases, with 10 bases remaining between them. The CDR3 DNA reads TGTGCCAGCAGCAACACAGCCCCGAACACCGGGGAGCTGTTTTTT. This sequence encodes CASSNTAPNTGELFF.

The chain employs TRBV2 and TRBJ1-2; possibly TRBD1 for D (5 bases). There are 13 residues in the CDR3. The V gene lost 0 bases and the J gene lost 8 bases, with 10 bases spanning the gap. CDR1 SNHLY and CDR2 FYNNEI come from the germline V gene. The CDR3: CASSEAEGEGYTF. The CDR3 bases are TGTGCCAGCAGTGAAGCGGAAGGGGAAGGCTACACCTTC.

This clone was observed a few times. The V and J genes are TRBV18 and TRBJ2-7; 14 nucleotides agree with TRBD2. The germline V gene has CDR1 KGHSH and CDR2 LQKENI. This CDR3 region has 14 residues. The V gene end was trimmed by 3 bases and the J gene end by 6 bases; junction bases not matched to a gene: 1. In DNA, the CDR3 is TGTGCCAGCTCACCGGGACTAGCGGGAGTCGAGCAGTACTTC. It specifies CASSPGLAGVEQYF.

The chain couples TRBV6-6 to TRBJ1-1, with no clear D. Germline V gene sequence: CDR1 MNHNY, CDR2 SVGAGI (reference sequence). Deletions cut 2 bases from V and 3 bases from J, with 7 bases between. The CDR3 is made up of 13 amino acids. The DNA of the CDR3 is TGTGCCAGCAGTTACGGAGGAGACACTGAAGCTTTCTTT. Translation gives CASSYGGDTEAFF.

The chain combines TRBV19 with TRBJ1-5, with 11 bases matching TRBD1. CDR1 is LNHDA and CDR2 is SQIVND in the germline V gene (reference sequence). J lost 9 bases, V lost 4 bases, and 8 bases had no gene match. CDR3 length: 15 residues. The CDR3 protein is CASSKDRGRGGPQHF. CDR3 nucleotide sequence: TGTGCCAGTAGTAAGGACAGGGGGCGGGGAGGGCCCCAGCATTTT.

The CDR3 loop is CASSLDLSNEQYF. CDR3 in DNA: TGTGCCAGCAGCTTGGACTTATCTAACGAGCAGTACTTC. V usage is TRBV5-4 and J usage is TRBJ2-7; D unclear. CDR1 and CDR2 (germline): SGHNT, YYREEE (reference sequence). The CDR3 covers 13 residues. The V end lost 0 bases, the J end lost 5 bases, and 9 bases lay between the germline ends.

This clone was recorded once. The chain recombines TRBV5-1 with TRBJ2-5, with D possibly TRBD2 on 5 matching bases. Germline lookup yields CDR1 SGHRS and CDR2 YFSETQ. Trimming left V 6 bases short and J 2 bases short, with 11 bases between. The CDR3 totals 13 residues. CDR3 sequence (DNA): TGCGCCAGCACCCGGACTGATCAAGAGACCCAGTACTTC. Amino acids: CASTRTDQETQYF.

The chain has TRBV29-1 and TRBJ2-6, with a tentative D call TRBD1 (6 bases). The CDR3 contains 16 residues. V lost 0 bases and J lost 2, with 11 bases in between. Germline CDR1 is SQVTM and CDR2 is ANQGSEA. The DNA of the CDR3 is TGCAGCGTTGAAGACAGGGGTTCGGCTGGGGCCAACGTCCTGACTTTC. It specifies CSVEDRGSAGANVLTF. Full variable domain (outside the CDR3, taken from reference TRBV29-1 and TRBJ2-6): SAVISQKPSRDICQRGTSLTIQCQVDSQVTMMFWYRQQPGQSLTLIATANQGSEATYESGFVIDKFPISRPNLTFSTLTVSNMSPEDSSIYLCSVEDRGSAGANVLTFGAGSRLTVL.

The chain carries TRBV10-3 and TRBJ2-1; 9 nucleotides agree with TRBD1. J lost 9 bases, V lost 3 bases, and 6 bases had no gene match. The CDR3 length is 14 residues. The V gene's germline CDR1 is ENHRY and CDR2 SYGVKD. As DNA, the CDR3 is TGTGCCATCAGTGAAAATGACAGGGGGGGTGAGCAGTTCTTC. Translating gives CAISENDRGGEQFF.

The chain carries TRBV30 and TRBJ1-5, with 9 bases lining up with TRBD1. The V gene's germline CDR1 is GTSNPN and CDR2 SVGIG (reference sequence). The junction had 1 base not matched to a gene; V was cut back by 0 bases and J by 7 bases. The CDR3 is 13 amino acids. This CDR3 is CAWSVQGAQPQHF. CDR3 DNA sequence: TGTGCCTGGAGTGTACAGGGGGCGCAGCCCCAGCATTTT.

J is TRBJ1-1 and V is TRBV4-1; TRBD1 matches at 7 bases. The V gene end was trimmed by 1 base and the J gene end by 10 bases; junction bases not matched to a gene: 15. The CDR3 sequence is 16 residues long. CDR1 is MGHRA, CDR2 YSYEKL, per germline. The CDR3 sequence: CASSQGSGTAQTGAFF. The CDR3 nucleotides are TGCGCCAGCAGCCAAGGGTCCGGGACAGCTCAAACGGGAGCTTTCTTT.